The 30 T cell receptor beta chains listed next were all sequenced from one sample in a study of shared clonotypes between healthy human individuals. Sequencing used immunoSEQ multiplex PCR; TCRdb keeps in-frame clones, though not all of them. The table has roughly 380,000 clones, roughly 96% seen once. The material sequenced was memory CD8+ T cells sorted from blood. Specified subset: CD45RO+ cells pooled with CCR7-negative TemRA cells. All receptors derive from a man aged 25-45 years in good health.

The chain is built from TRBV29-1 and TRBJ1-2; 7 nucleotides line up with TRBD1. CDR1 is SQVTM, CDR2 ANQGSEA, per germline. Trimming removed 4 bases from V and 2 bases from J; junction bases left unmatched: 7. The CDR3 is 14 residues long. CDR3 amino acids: CSVVSGRGNYGYTF. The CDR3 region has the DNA TGCAGCGTTGTTAGCGGCAGGGGGAACTATGGCTACACCTTC.

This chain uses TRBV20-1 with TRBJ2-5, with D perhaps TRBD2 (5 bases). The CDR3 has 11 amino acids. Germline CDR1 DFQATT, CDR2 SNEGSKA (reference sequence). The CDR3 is CSPLERETQYF. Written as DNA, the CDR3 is TGCAGCCCACTAGAGAGGGAGACCCAGTACTTC.

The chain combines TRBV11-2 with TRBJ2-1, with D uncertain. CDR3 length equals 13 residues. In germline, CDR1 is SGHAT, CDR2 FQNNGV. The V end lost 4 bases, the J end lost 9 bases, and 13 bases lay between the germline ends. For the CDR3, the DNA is TGTGCCAGCAGCTCAGCTAGGCTGCCTGAGCAGTTCTTC. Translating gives CASSSARLPEQFF.

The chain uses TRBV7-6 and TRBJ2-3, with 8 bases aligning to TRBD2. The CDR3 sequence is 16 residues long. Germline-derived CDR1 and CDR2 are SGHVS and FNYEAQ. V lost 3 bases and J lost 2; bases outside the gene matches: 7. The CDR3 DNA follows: TGTGCCAGCAGCTTTACTAGCGGTCTGGTCACAGATACGCAGTATTTT. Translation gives CASSFTSGLVTDTQYF.

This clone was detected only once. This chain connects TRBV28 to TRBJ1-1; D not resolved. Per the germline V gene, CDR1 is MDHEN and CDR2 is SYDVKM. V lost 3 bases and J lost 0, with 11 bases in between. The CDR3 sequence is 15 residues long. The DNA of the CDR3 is TGTGCCAGCAGTTTTAAGGAAACCCTGAACACTGAAGCTTTCTTT. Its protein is CASSFKETLNTEAFF.

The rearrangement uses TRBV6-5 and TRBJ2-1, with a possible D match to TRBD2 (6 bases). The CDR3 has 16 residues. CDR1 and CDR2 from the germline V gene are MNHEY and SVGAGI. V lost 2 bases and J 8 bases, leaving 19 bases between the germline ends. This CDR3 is CASSYGLNGRIDEQFF. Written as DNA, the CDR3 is TGTGCCAGCAGTTACGGGCTAAACGGGAGAATTGATGAGCAGTTCTTC.

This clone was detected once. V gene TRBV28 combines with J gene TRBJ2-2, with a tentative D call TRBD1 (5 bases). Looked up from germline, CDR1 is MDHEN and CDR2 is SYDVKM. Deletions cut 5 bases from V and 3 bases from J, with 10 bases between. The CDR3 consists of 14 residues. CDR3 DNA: TGTGCCAGCAGTCATTCAGGGTACACCGGGGAGCTGTTTTTT. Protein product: CASSHSGYTGELFF. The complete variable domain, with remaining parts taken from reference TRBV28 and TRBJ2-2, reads DVKVTQSSRYLVKRTGEKVFLECVQDMDHENMFWYRQDPGLGLRLIYFSYDVKMKEKGDIPEGYSVSREKKERFSLILESASTNQTSMYLCASSHSGYTGELFFGEGSRLTVL.

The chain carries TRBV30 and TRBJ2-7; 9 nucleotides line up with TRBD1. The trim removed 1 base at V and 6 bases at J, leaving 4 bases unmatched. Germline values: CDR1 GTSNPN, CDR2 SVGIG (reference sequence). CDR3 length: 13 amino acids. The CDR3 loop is CAWSARQGGEQYF. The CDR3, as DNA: TGTGCCTGGAGTGCACGACAGGGGGGCGAGCAGTACTTC.

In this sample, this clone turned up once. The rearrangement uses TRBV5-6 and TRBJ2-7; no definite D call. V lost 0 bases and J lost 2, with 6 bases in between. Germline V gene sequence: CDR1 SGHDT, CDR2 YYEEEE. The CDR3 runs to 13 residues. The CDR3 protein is CASSLVRTYEQYF. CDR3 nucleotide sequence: TGTGCCAGCAGCTTGGTCCGGACCTACGAGCAGTACTTC.

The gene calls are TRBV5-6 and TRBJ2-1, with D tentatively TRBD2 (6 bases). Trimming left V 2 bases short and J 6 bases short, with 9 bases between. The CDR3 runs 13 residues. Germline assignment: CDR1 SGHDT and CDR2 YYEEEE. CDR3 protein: CASSFGGSNEQFF. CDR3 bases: TGTGCCAGCAGCTTTGGGGGGAGCAATGAGCAGTTCTTC. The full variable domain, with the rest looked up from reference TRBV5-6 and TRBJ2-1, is DAGVTQSPTHLIKTRGQQVTLRCSPKSGHDTVSWYQQALGQGPQFIFQYYEEEERQRGNFPDRFSGHQFPNYSSELNVNALLLGDSALYLCASSFGGSNEQFFGPGTRLTVL.

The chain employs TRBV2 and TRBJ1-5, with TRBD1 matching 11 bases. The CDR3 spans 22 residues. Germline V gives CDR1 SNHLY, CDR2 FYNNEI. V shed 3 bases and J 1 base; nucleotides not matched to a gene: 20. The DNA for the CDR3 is TGTGCCAGCAGTGACCCCCGAAACTCCGGGACAGGGGGGTTTAAGAGCAATCAGCCCCAGCATTTT. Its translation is CASSDPRNSGTGGFKSNQPQHF.

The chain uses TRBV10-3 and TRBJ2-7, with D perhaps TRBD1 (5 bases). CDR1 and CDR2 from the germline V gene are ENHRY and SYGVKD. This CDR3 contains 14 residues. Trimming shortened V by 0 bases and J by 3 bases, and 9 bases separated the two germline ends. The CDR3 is CAISESGVGYEQYF. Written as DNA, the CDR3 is TGTGCCATCAGTGAGTCAGGGGTCGGCTACGAGCAGTACTTC.

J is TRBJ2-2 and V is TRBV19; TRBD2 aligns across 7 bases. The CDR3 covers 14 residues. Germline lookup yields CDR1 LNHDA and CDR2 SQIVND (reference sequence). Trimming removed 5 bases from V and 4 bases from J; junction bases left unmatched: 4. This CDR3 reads CASSGRESTGELFF. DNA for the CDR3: TGTGCCAGTAGTGGGAGGGAGTCCACCGGGGAGCTGTTTTTT.

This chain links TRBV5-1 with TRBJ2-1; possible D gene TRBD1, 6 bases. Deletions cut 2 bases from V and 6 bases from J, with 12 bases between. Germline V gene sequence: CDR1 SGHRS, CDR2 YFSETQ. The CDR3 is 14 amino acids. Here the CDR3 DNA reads TGCGCCAGCAGCTTCGACAGGTCTAGCAATGAGCAGTTCTTC. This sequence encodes CASSFDRSSNEQFF. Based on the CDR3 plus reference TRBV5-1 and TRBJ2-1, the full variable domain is KAGVTQTPRYLIKTRGQQVTLSCSPISGHRSVSWYQQTPGQGLQFLFEYFSETQRNKGNFPGRFSGRQFSNSRSEMNVSTLELGDSALYLCASSFDRSSNEQFFGPGTRLTVL.

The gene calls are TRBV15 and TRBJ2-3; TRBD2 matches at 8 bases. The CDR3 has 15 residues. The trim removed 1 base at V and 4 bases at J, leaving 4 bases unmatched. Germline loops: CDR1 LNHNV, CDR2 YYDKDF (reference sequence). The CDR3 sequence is CATSRGAGGADTQYF. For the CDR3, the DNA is TGTGCCACCAGCAGAGGGGCGGGAGGCGCAGATACGCAGTATTTT.

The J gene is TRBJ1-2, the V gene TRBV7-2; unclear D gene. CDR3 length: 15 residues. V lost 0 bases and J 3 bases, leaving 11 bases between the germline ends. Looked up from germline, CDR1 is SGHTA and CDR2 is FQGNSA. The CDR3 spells CASSLAANADYGYTF. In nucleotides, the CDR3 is TGTGCCAGCAGCTTAGCTGCGAATGCGGACTATGGCTACACCTTC.

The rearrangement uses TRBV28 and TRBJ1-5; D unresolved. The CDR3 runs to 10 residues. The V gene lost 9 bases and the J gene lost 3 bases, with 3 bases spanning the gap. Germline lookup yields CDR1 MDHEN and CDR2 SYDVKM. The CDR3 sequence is CARFNQPQHF. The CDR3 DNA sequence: TGTGCCAGGTTCAATCAGCCCCAGCATTTT.

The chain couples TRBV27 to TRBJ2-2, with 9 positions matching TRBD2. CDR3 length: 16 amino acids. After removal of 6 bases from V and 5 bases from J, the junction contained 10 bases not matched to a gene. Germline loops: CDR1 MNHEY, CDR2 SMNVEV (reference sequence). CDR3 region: CASRYRLAVKTGELFF. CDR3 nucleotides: TGTGCCAGCAGATACCGACTAGCGGTCAAGACCGGGGAGCTGTTTTTT.

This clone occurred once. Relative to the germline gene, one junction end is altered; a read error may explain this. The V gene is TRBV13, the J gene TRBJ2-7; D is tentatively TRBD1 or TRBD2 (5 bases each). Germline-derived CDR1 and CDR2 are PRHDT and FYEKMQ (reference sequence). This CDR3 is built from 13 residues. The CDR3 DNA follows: TGTGCCAGCAGCGTAGGGACCACCTACGAGCAGTACTTC. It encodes CASSVGTTYEQYF.

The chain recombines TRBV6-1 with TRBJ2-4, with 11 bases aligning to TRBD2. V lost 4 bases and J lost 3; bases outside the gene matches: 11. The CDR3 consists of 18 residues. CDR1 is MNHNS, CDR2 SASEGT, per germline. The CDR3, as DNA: TGTGCCAGCAGTGGACTAGCGGGATTCGGTTGGAGCAAAAACATTCAGTACTTC. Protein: CASSGLAGFGWSKNIQYF.

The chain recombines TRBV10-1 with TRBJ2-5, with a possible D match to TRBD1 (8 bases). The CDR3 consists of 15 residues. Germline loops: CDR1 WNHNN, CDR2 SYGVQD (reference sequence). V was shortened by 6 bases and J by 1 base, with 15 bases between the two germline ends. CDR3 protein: CASSGGTGPQETQYF. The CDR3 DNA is TGCGCCAGCAGCGGGGGGACAGGTCCCCAAGAGACCCAGTACTTC.

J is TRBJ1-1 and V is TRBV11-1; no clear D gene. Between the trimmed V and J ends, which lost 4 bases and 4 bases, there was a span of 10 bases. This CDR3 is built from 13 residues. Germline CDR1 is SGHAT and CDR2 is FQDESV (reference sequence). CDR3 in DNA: TGTGCCAGCAGCTCATGGCAGTTCACTGAAGCTTTCTTT. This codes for CASSSWQFTEAFF.

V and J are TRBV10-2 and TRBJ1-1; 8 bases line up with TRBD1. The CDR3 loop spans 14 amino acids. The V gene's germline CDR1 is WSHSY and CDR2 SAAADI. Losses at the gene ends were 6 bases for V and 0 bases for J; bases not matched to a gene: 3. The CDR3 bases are TGCGCCAGCAGACAGGGGGTGATGAACACTGAAGCTTTCTTT. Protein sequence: CASRQGVMNTEAFF.

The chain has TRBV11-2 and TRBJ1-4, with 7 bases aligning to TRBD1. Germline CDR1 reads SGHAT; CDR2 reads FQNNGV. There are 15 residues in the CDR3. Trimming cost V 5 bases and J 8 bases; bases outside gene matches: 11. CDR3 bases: TGTGCCAGCAGCGCAGTTCGACAGGGAGGAGAAAAACTGTTTTTT. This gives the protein CASSAVRQGGEKLFF.

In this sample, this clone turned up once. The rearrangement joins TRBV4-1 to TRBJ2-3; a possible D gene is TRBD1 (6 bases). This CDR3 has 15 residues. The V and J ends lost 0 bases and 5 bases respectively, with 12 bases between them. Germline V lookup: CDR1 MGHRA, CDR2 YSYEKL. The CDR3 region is CASSQDGQGRDTQYF. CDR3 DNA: TGCGCCAGCAGCCAAGATGGGCAGGGGAGAGATACGCAGTATTTT.

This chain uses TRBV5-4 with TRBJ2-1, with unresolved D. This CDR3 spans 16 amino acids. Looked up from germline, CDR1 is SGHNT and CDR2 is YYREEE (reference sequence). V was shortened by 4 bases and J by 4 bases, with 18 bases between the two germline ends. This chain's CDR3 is CASSPWTPRRYNEQFF. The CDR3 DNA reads TGTGCCAGCAGCCCATGGACGCCAAGGAGATACAATGAGCAGTTCTTC.

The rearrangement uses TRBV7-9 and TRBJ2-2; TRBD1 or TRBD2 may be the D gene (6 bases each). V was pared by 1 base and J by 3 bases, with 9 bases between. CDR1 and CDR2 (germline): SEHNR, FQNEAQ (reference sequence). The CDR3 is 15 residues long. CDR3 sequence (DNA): TGTGCCAGCAGCTTAGTCGGGGGCCACACCGGGGAGCTGTTTTTT. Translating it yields CASSLVGGHTGELFF.

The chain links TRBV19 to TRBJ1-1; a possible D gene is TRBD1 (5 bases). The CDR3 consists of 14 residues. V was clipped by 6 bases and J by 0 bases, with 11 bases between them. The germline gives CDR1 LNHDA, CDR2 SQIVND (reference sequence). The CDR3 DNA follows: TGTGCCAGTAGATACGGGACGGTGAACACTGAAGCTTTCTTT. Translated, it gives CASRYGTVNTEAFF.

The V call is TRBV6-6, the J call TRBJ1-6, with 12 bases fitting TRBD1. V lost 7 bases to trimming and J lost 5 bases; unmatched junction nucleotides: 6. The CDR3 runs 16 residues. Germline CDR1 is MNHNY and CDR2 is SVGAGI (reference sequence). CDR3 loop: CASTQGTGGHNSPLHF. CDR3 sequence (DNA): TGTGCCAGCACCCAGGGGACAGGGGGCCATAATTCACCCCTCCACTTT.

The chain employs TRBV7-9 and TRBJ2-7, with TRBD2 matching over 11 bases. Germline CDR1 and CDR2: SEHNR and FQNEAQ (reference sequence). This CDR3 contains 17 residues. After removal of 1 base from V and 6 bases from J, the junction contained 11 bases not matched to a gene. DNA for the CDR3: TGTGCCAGCAGCTTAGGGGGCCTTAGCGGGAGGGCCATCGAGCAGTACTTC. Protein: CASSLGGLSGRAIEQYF.